This T cell receptor (beta chain) derives from a study of cytomegalovirus exposure and HLA in healthy donors. This clone was seen only a few times. Produced via immunoSEQ multiplex PCR; TCRdb's table is partial and in-frame only. Here the sample spans 150,000 to 200,000 clones, roughly 82% being singletons. CDR3 length: 16 amino acids. The germline gives CDR1 LNHDA, CDR2 SQIVND (reference sequence). V lost 3 bases and J lost 5; bases outside the gene matches: 10. This chain links TRBV19 with TRBJ1-1; 9 bases line up with TRBD1. The sequenced material came from PBMCs. The TCR sequence derives from a woman younger than 35 in good health and CMV-seronegative. This chain's CDR3 is CASSIGTGSTGTEAFF. The CDR3 DNA sequence: TGTGCCAGTAGTATTGGGACAGGGAGCACGGGGACTGAAGCTTTCTTT.